Sequencing of this T cell receptor (beta chain) was carried out in a study of OX40 agonist ivuxolimab in advanced cancers. Study observations and caveats: At 0.1 to 3.0 mg/kg and by week 6, CD4+ and CD8+ T cells in the blood had expanded clonally.

Profiled with immunoSEQ multiplex PCR; TCRdb holds only in-frame clones, not every one. Of about 67,000 clones detected, around nine tenths appear once; the ten largest clones hold approximately 0.25%. The CDR3 covers 13 residues. CDR1 LGHNT and CDR2 FRNRAP come from the germline V gene. With 6 bases clipped from V and 14 bases from J, the junction kept 10 bases outside the gene matches. This clone was picked up one time. Its specificity is not known. This chain uses TRBV12-5 with TRBJ2-3, with 11 bases identical to TRBD2. This clonotype originated in an adult with an advanced solid tumor such as melanoma, head and neck, liver or kidney cancer. The material was CD4+ or CD8+ T cells sorted from blood, obtained in a trial of the OX40 agonist ivuxolimab. DNA of the CDR3: TGTGCTAGTGGGACCCCTACTAGCGGGAGCTGGTATTTT. Protein: CASGTPTSGSWYF.